This T cell receptor beta chain was observed in a study of blood T cell repertoires in COVID-19. The CDR3 runs 14 residues. CDR1 and CDR2 (germline): LGHDT, YNNKEL (reference sequence). V gave up 1 base and J gave up 1 base, with 8 bases separating them. In the original analysis: It was from reference gene primer amplification that nucleated cell counts were estimated. Assay used: immunoSEQ multiplex PCR; TCRdb lists only in-frame clones, some missing. V, J and clone size derive from that table, while D and trimming were established from the DNA sequence. The repertoire holds 150,000 to 200,000 clones, with more than 65% as singletons. This clone was found a few times.

The chain couples TRBV3-1 (or the pseudogene TRBV3-2) to TRBJ2-7, with unresolved D. The sequenced material came from PBMCs or T cells enriched from blood (not recorded which). The sequence came from a man between 50 and 59 years old who had recovered from COVID-19. CDR3 loop: CASSQGLTSYEQYF. The CDR3 region has the DNA TGTGCCAGCAGCCAAGGCCTGACATCCTACGAGCAGTACTTC.